This T cell receptor (beta chain) originates from a study of cytomegalovirus exposure and HLA in healthy donors. The CDR3 has 16 residues. V shed 3 bases and J shed 9 bases, with 21 bases lying between them. Looked up from germline, CDR1 is MNHEY and CDR2 is SMNVEV (reference sequence). As to this clone: Its antigen is unknown.

Broader study findings: While the bulk of TCR sequences proved rare, some public TCRs turned up in many donors.

The study ran its PCR with 60 Vbeta and 13 Jbeta primers. Data came from immunoSEQ multiplex PCR; TCRdb stores just in-frame clones and leaves some out. This table lists approximately 42,000 clones. Sequenced sample: PBMCs. The chain is built from TRBV27 and TRBJ2-1, with a weak D call TRBD1 (6 bases). This receptor was obtained from a male donor in good health and CMV-seronegative. The CDR3 sequence: CASSFYAGTIDGEQFF. CDR3 in DNA: TGTGCCAGCAGTTTCTACGCCGGGACAATAGACGGTGAGCAGTTCTTC.